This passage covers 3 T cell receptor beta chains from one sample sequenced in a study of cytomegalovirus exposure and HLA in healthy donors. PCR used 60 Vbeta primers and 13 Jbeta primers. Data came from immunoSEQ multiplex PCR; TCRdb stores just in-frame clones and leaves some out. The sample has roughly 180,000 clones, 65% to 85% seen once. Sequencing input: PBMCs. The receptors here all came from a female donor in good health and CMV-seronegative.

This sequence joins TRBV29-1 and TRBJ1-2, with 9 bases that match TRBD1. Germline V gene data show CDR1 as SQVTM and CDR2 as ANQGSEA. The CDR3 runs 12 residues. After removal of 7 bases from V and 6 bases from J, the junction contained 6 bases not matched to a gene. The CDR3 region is CSATGGYHGYTF. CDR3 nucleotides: TGCAGCGCGACAGGGGGATATCATGGCTACACCTTC.

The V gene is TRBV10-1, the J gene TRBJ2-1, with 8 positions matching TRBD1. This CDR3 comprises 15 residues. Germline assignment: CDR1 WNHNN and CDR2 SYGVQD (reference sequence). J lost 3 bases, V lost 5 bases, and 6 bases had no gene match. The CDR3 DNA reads TGCGCCAGCAGTTTTAGGACAGGGCGCTACAATGAGCAGTTCTTC. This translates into CASSFRTGRYNEQFF.

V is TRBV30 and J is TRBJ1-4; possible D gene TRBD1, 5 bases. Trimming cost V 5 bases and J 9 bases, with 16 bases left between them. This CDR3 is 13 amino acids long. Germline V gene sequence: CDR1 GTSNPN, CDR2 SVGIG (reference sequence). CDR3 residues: CAWGDSLRKKLFF. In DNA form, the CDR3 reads TGTGCCTGGGGAGACAGTCTAAGGAAAAAACTGTTTTTT.